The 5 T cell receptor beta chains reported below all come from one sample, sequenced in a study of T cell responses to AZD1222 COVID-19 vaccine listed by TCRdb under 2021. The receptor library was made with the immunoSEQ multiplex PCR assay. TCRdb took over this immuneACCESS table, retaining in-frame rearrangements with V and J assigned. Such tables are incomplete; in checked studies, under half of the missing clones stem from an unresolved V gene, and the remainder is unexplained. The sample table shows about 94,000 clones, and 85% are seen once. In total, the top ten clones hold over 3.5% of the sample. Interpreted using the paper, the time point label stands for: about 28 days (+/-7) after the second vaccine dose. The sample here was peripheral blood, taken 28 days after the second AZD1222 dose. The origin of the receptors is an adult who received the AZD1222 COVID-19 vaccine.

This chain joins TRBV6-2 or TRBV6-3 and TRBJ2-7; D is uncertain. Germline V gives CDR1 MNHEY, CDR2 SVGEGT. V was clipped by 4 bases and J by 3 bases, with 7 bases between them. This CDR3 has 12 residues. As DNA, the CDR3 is TGTGCCAGCAGTTTAGGAATCTACGAGCAGTACTTC. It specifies CASSLGIYEQYF.

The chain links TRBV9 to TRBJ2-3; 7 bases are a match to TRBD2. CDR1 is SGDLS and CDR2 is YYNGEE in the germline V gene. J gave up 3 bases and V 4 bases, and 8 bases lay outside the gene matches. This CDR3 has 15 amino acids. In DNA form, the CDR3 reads TGTGCCAGCAGCCCCGAGGGCGGGAGTACAGATACGCAGTATTTT. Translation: CASSPEGGSTDTQYF.

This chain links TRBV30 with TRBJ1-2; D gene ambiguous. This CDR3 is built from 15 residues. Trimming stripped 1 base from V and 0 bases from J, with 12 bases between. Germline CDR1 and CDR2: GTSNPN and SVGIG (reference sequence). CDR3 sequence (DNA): TGTGCCTGGAGTGGACAAGGGCGGGCTAACTATGGCTACACCTTC. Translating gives CAWSGQGRANYGYTF.

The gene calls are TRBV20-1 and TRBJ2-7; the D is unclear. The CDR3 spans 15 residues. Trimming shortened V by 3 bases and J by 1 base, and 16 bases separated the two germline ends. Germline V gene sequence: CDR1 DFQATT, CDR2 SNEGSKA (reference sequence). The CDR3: CSASLSWARSYEQYF. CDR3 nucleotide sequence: TGCAGTGCTAGTCTTTCCTGGGCAAGGTCCTACGAGCAGTACTTC.

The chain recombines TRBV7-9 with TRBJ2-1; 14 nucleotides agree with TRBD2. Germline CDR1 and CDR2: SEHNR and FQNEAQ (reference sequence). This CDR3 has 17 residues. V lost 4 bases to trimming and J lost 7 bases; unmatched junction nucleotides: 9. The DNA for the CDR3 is TGTGCCAGCAGCTCGATGCGACTAGCGGGAGGGGGAAATGAGCAGTTCTTC. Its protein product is CASSSMRLAGGGNEQFF. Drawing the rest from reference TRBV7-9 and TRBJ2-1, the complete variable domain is DTGVSQNPRHKITKRGQNVTFRCDPISEHNRLYWYRQTLGQGPEFLTYFQNEAQLEKSRLLSDRFSAERPKGSFSTLEIQRTEQGDSAMYLCASSSMRLAGGGNEQFFGPGTRLTVL.